The 20 T cell receptor beta chains below were found in one sample sequenced in a study of T cells expressing NK-cell markers. TCRdb re-called the 5' RACE reads and gives one entry per CDR3 protein, without DNA. The specimen's table records a few hundred thousand distinct CDR3 sequences. Sequenced input: blood T cells: a sorted CD56 or NKG2C T cell subset, CD4+ or CD8+ T cells, or bulk PBMC T cells (not recorded which). Every receptor here comes from a man aged 18 to 35 in good health.

The chain uses TRBV6-1 and TRBJ1-4. The CDR3 contains 16 residues. Germline V lookup: CDR1 MNHNS, CDR2 SASEGT. CDR3 residues: CASSEVQGGGNEKLFF.

This chain links TRBV12-3 or TRBV12-4 with TRBJ1-6; as DNA is missing, the TRBD1 call by TCRdb cannot be tested. There are 13 residues in the CDR3. The CDR3 protein is CASSLQGHSPLHF.

V and J are TRBV15 and TRBJ2-2; TCRdb selects TRBD2, and the lack of DNA leaves this call unchecked. The CDR3 extends over 14 amino acids. Germline V lookup: CDR1 LNHNV, CDR2 YYDKDF (reference sequence). The CDR3 loop is CATSTRLAAGELFF.

The chain recombines TRBV4-1 with TRBJ2-3; TCRdb designates TRBD1, a call that cannot be tested without DNA. This CDR3 region has 16 residues. Germline CDR1 and CDR2: MGHRA and YSYEKL. This CDR3 is CASSARGTGLTDTQYF.

This sequence joins TRBV2 and TRBJ1-3; TCRdb outputs TRBD1, but without DNA this stays unchecked. Germline values: CDR1 SNHLY, CDR2 FYNNEI. CDR3 length equals 15 residues. The CDR3 region is CASREQGSTGNTIYF.

The chain employs TRBV7-9 and TRBJ2-7; the D gene TCRdb calls, TRBD2, cannot be checked with no DNA. The germline V gene has CDR1 SEHNR and CDR2 FQNEAQ (reference sequence). The CDR3 consists of 16 residues. This chain's CDR3 is CASSLEGLAGYHEQYF.

CDR3 protein: CAISKGLVNTGELFF. The V gene is TRBV10-3, the J gene TRBJ2-2; TCRdb's assignment of TRBD2 cannot be checked, as there is no DNA. The germline V gene encodes CDR1 ENHRY and CDR2 SYGVKD. The length of the CDR3 is 15 residues.

The chain recombines TRBV19 with TRBJ1-3; TCRdb's assignment of TRBD1 cannot be checked, as there is no DNA. Germline loops: CDR1 LNHDA, CDR2 SQIVND (reference sequence). CDR3 length: 17 residues. CDR3 protein: CASRVRDTKTPGNTIYF.

The J gene is TRBJ2-2, the V gene TRBV20-1. The CDR3 runs 18 residues. Germline lookup yields CDR1 DFQATT and CDR2 SNEGSKA (reference sequence). CDR3 sequence: CSARDLSRELAGAGELFF.

V and J are TRBV7-9 and TRBJ1-2; the TCRdb D gene call, TRBD1, has no DNA to confirm it. Germline V lookup: CDR1 SEHNR, CDR2 FQNEAQ (reference sequence). CDR3 size: 15 residues. Here the CDR3 reads CASSLGPQGTYGYTF.

This chain uses TRBV20-1 with TRBJ2-7; TCRdb outputs TRBD2, but without DNA this stays unchecked. This CDR3 contains 15 residues. Germline values: CDR1 DFQATT, CDR2 SNEGSKA (reference sequence). The CDR3 sequence is CSASDRLAPSYEQYF.

The V and J genes are TRBV20-1 and TRBJ2-3. Germline CDR1 and CDR2: DFQATT and SNEGSKA (reference sequence). This CDR3 is 15 amino acids long. CDR3 residues: CSARDRRTRTDTQYF.

The V and J genes are TRBV6-5 and TRBJ2-6; no DNA is available, so the TRBD1 call from TCRdb remains unchecked. CDR1 MNHEY and CDR2 SVGAGI come from the germline V gene. CDR3 length: 19 residues. The CDR3 is CASSYGVRQGAGGANVLTF.

The V and J genes are TRBV7-9 and TRBJ1-2. The CDR3 is 15 residues long. Germline V CDR1 and CDR2: SEHNR, FQNEAQ (reference sequence). The CDR3 spells CASSLEQGTLYGYTF.

The rearrangement links TRBV29-1 to TRBJ2-2; TCRdb's assignment of TRBD2 cannot be checked, as there is no DNA. The CDR3 sequence is 16 residues long. From germline, CDR1 is SQVTM and CDR2 ANQGSEA. CDR3 sequence: CSVTTSGRRRDGELFF.

This sequence joins TRBV28 and TRBJ2-1; the D call from TCRdb, TRBD1, cannot be confirmed without DNA. CDR3 length: 16 residues. The germline V gene encodes CDR1 MDHEN and CDR2 SYDVKM. This chain's CDR3 is CASGKRPGQGENEQFF.

This chain uses TRBV20-1 with TRBJ1-2; without DNA, the TCRdb call of TRBD1 cannot be checked. The CDR3 totals 18 residues. Per the germline V gene, CDR1 is DFQATT and CDR2 is SNEGSKA (reference sequence). The CDR3 sequence: CSARDHRDRGSWAGGYTF.

The chain carries TRBV6-5 and TRBJ1-2. From germline, CDR1 is MNHEY and CDR2 SVGAGI. The CDR3 is made up of 14 amino acids. CDR3 region: CASSPYTGYYGYTF.

The chain recombines TRBV20-1 with TRBJ1-1; TCRdb indicates TRBD1, and absent DNA this call remains unverified. The CDR3 covers 14 residues. Germline V gives CDR1 DFQATT, CDR2 SNEGSKA (reference sequence). The CDR3 loop reads CSARDPGRDTEAFF.

This sequence joins TRBV15 and TRBJ2-1; TCRdb calls TRBD2, which cannot be checked without DNA. The CDR3 length is 16 residues. Germline V CDR1 and CDR2: LNHNV, YYDKDF (reference sequence). The CDR3 spells CATSRDYAESAQLAIF. Using reference TRBV15 and TRBJ2-1 for the parts outside the CDR3, the full variable domain is DAMVIQNPRYQVTQFGKPVTLSCSQTLNHNVMYWYQQKSSQAPKLLFHYYDKDFNNEADTPDNFQSRRPNTSFCFLDIRSPGLGDTAMYLCATSRDYAESAQLAIFGPGTRLTVL.